The 4 T cell receptor beta chains below come from one sample, sequenced in a study of cytomegalovirus exposure and HLA in healthy donors. The PCR ran on 60 Vbeta and 13 Jbeta primers. Data came from immunoSEQ multiplex PCR; TCRdb stores just in-frame clones and leaves some out. This listing includes 200,000 to 250,000 clones. The sequencing sample was made of PBMCs. These receptors were collected from a woman between 25 and 40 years old in good health and CMV-seropositive.

The chain couples TRBV28 to TRBJ2-1; TRBD2 matches 7 bases. CDR1 and CDR2 from the germline V gene are MDHEN and SYDVKM. The CDR3 spans 19 residues. The ends lost 6 bases at V and 5 bases at J; junction bases unmatched: 22. The CDR3 DNA reads as TGTGCCAGCAGGCTTTTGCGGGGGAGCGGAAGCAGGCCACACAATGAGCAGTTCTTC. Its protein is CASRLLRGSGSRPHNEQFF. Full variable domain (remainder filled in from reference TRBV28 and TRBJ2-1): DVKVTQSSRYLVKRTGEKVFLECVQDMDHENMFWYRQDPGLGLRLIYFSYDVKMKEKGDIPEGYSVSREKKERFSLILESASTNQTSMYLCASRLLRGSGSRPHNEQFFGPGTRLTVL.

This chain links TRBV6-6 with TRBJ2-7, with 7 bases aligning to TRBD1. V was pared by 7 bases and J by 0 bases, with 9 bases of the junction left unmatched. CDR1 is MNHNY and CDR2 is SVGAGI in the germline V gene (reference sequence). The CDR3 sequence is 15 residues long. Here the CDR3 reads CASKNRDSLSYEQYF. DNA for the CDR3: TGTGCCAGCAAGAACCGGGACAGCCTCTCCTACGAGCAGTACTTC.

The J gene is TRBJ2-3, the V gene TRBV28, with a possible D match to TRBD1 (6 bases). Per germline, CDR1 MDHEN and CDR2 SYDVKM. The CDR3 loop spans 14 amino acids. V shed 5 bases and J shed 0 bases, with 9 bases lying between them. CDR3 bases: TGTGCCAGCAGTACAGGGCCTAGCACAGATACGCAGTATTTT. Protein product: CASSTGPSTDTQYF.

This chain links TRBV30 with TRBJ2-1, with 14 bases that match TRBD2. V dropped 1 base and J dropped 9; count of bases not matched to a gene: 8. Per the germline V gene, CDR1 is GTSNPN and CDR2 is SVGIG (reference sequence). The CDR3 extends over 16 amino acids. The CDR3 DNA sequence: TGTGCCTGGAGTGCTTTCGGGACTAGCGGGAGTCGTGAGCAGTTCTTC. It yields the protein CAWSAFGTSGSREQFF. Drawing the rest from reference TRBV30 and TRBJ2-1, the complete variable domain is SQTIHQWPATLVQPVGSPLSLECTVEGTSNPNLYWYRQAAGRGLQLLFYSVGIGQISSEVPQNLSASRPQDRQFILSSKKLLLSDSGFYLCAWSAFGTSGSREQFFGPGTRLTVL.